One sample yielded the 20 T cell receptor beta chains listed below, sequenced in a study of blood T cell repertoires in COVID-19. TCRdb's copy holds only in-frame clones and misses some; the assay was immunoSEQ multiplex PCR. This table has over 110,000 clones, roughly 85% appearing once. The sequenced sample consisted of peripheral blood. Source of these receptors: a man aged 60 to 69 with acute or convalescent COVID-19.

V gene TRBV7-2 combines with J gene TRBJ2-3; tentatively, D is TRBD2 (5 bases). CDR1 SGHTA and CDR2 FQGNSA come from the germline V gene. This CDR3 spans 18 amino acids. V was shortened by 5 bases and J by 4 bases, with 25 bases between the two germline ends. Written as DNA, the CDR3 is TGTGCCAGCAGCGTCCCCCCCTTTACGGGGTCGTGGGCAGATACGCAGTATTTT. Protein product: CASSVPPFTGSWADTQYF.

As DNA, the CDR3 is TGTGCCAGCAGCTTATCAGGGCAGAATTCACCCCTCCACTTT. Translating it yields CASSLSGQNSPLHF. The V call is TRBV11-2, the J call TRBJ1-6; D may be TRBD1 (5 bases). Trimming removed 2 bases from V and 7 bases from J, with 9 bases in between. CDR1 is SGHAT, CDR2 FQNNGV, per germline. The CDR3 consists of 14 residues.

The chain employs TRBV10-3 and TRBJ2-7; 16 nucleotides agree with TRBD2. CDR3 size: 15 residues. CDR1 is ENHRY and CDR2 is SYGVKD in the germline V gene. The trim removed 10 bases at V and 3 bases at J, leaving 6 bases unmatched. DNA for the CDR3: TGTGCCAGCGGGACTAGCGGGAGGGCCGGCTACGAGCAGTACTTC. This codes for CASGTSGRAGYEQYF.

The V gene is TRBV5-1, the J gene TRBJ2-5; unclear D gene. Trimming took 0 bases from V and 5 from J, leaving 11 bases between them. Germline V lookup: CDR1 SGHRS, CDR2 YFSETQ. The CDR3 spans 14 residues. CDR3 in DNA: TGCGCCAGCAGCTTGGAACAGCTCAGGGAGACCCAGTACTTC. Protein sequence: CASSLEQLRETQYF.

The gene calls are TRBV7-9 and TRBJ1-1; D uncertain. Trimming removed 5 bases from V and 0 bases from J, with 4 bases in between. CDR1 is SEHNR and CDR2 is FQNEAQ in the germline V gene (reference sequence). This CDR3 has 12 residues. For the CDR3, the DNA is TGTGCCAGCAGCCTAATGAACACTGAAGCTTTCTTT. It encodes CASSLMNTEAFF.

The rearrangement uses TRBV30 and TRBJ2-1; 7 bases align to TRBD2. Germline loops: CDR1 GTSNPN, CDR2 SVGIG (reference sequence). Trimming removed 0 bases from V and 5 bases from J; junction bases left unmatched: 7. This CDR3 region has 15 residues. CDR3 nucleotides: TGTGCCTGGAGTGTACGTGGGACTACCAACAATGAGCAGTTCTTC. This gives the protein CAWSVRGTTNNEQFF.

The genes are TRBV4-2 and TRBJ2-1; D ambiguous. The CDR3 is 13 amino acids. V was trimmed by 1 base and J by 5 bases, leaving 6 bases between them. CDR1 LGHNA and CDR2 YNFKEQ come from the germline V gene. The CDR3 DNA is TGTGCCAGCAGCCAAGTAGGAGACAATGAGCAGTTCTTC. Translation gives CASSQVGDNEQFF.

The gene calls are TRBV4-3 and TRBJ2-3, with TRBD2 identical over 11 bases. This CDR3 is 18 amino acids long. Germline CDR1 is LGHNA and CDR2 is YSLEER. J lost 0 bases, V lost 6 bases, and 11 bases had no gene match. As DNA, the CDR3 is TGCGCCAGCAGTCAAAGCCCCTGGACTAGCGGGAGCACAGATACGCAGTATTTT. It encodes CASSQSPWTSGSTDTQYF.

This clone has a single count. The V call is TRBV6-1, the J call TRBJ1-4, with D maybe TRBD1 (6 bases). V was pared by 1 base and J by 13 bases, with 16 bases between. The CDR3 has 14 residues. Germline V lookup: CDR1 MNHNS, CDR2 SASEGT. CDR3 sequence reads: CASSEGLRGGRLFF. CDR3 coding DNA: TGTGCCAGCAGTGAAGGGCTTCGGGGGGGCCGACTGTTTTTT.

This rearrangement joins TRBV30 to TRBJ2-7, with a tentative D call TRBD2 (6 bases). Germline V gives CDR1 GTSNPN, CDR2 SVGIG (reference sequence). The CDR3 is made up of 12 amino acids. The V end was cut by 2 bases, the J end by 6 bases, with 11 bases between. CDR3 region: CAWSTAGLEQYF. The DNA for the CDR3 is TGTGCCTGGAGTACAGCGGGTCTCGAGCAGTACTTC. Full variable domain (missing parts from reference TRBV30 and TRBJ2-7): SQTIHQWPATLVQPVGSPLSLECTVEGTSNPNLYWYRQAAGRGLQLLFYSVGIGQISSEVPQNLSASRPQDRQFILSSKKLLLSDSGFYLCAWSTAGLEQYFGPGTRLTVT.

The chain has TRBV9 and TRBJ2-5, with D perhaps TRBD2 (6 bases). There are 15 residues in the CDR3. Trimming removed 6 bases from V and 5 bases from J, with 20 bases in between. CDR1 and CDR2 (germline): SGDLS, YYNGEE. CDR3 DNA sequence: TGTGCCAGCACCTTAGGAGGGCTAGTGGGGGAGACCCAGTACTTC. This gives the protein CASTLGGLVGETQYF.

This chain joins TRBV4-3 and TRBJ1-4; TRBD1 is a possible D gene (5 bases). From germline, CDR1 is LGHNA and CDR2 YSLEER. The CDR3 contains 16 residues. The V end lost 0 bases, the J end lost 5 bases, and 13 bases lay between the germline ends. CDR3 sequence: CASSQETGGGNEKLFF. CDR3 bases: TGCGCCAGCAGCCAAGAAACCGGGGGAGGAAATGAAAAACTGTTTTTT.

The chain combines TRBV7-9 with TRBJ2-5; 9 bases are shared with TRBD1. This CDR3 has 17 amino acids. Germline V lookup: CDR1 SEHNR, CDR2 FQNEAQ (reference sequence). V gave up 4 bases and J gave up 7 bases; unmatched junction bases: 16. This CDR3 reads CASSSLLWGQGTRTQYF. The CDR3 DNA is TGTGCCAGCAGCTCCCTCCTGTGGGGACAGGGCACGAGGACCCAGTACTTC.

The V call is TRBV30, the J call TRBJ1-2, with D unclear. This CDR3 is built from 11 residues. Per germline, CDR1 GTSNPN and CDR2 SVGIG (reference sequence). V was cut by 8 bases and J by 5 bases, with 12 bases left in between. CDR3 nucleotides: TGTGCCCTAGGAGCGCCTTATGGCTACACCTTC. It yields the protein CALGAPYGYTF.

V usage is TRBV29-1 and J usage is TRBJ1-5, with D hard to call. V was clipped by 2 bases and J by 5 bases, with 10 bases between them. This CDR3 comprises 13 residues. Germline lookup yields CDR1 SQVTM and CDR2 ANQGSEA. In DNA, the CDR3 is TGCAGCGTTGAATCTGACTCTGATCAGCCCCAGCATTTT. Translating it yields CSVESDSDQPQHF. Together with reference TRBV29-1 and TRBJ1-5, the CDR3 gives the full variable domain: SAVISQKPSRDICQRGTSLTIQCQVDSQVTMMFWYRQQPGQSLTLIATANQGSEATYESGFVIDKFPISRPNLTFSTLTVSNMSPEDSSIYLCSVESDSDQPQHFGDGTRLSIL.

This clone was observed a few times. The chain has TRBV30 and TRBJ1-3; unclear D gene. The CDR3 loop spans 16 amino acids. Germline loops: CDR1 GTSNPN, CDR2 SVGIG (reference sequence). V was pared by 1 base and J by 0 bases, with 13 bases between. The CDR3 loop reads CAWSGGRPVSGNTIYF. CDR3 in DNA: TGTGCCTGGAGTGGAGGGAGGCCGGTCTCTGGAAACACCATATATTTT.

Only a few counts were recorded for this clone. The rearrangement uses TRBV5-5 and TRBJ2-1; D might be TRBD1 (5 bases). Germline CDR1 reads SGHKS; CDR2 reads YYEKEE (reference sequence). V lost 6 bases, J lost 0 bases, and 13 bases lay in between. There are 15 residues in the CDR3. CDR3 region: CASTQDMDSYNEQFF. CDR3 coding DNA: TGTGCCAGCACGCAGGACATGGACTCCTACAATGAGCAGTTCTTC. The complete variable domain, with remaining parts taken from reference TRBV5-5 and TRBJ2-1, reads DAGVTQSPTHLIKTRGQQVTLRCSPISGHKSVSWYQQVLGQGPQFIFQYYEKEERGRGNFPDRFSARQFPNYSSELNVNALLLGDSALYLCASTQDMDSYNEQFFGPGTRLTVL.

The chain combines TRBV18 with TRBJ1-2; TRBD1 agrees at 9 bases. The CDR3 has 14 amino acids. Germline-derived CDR1 and CDR2 are KGHSH and LQKENI. After removal of 2 bases from V and 5 bases from J, the junction contained 3 bases not matched to a gene. This CDR3 is CASSPRTGEYGYTF. The CDR3 nucleotides are TGTGCCAGCTCACCAAGGACAGGGGAATATGGCTACACCTTC.

The gene calls are TRBV13 and TRBJ2-2, with D perhaps matching TRBD2 (5 bases). The CDR3 loop spans 13 amino acids. Germline lookup yields CDR1 PRHDT and CDR2 FYEKMQ (reference sequence). V was pared by 8 bases and J by 2 bases, with 9 bases between. CDR3 loop: CASRDLNTGELFF. CDR3 sequence (DNA): TGTGCCAGCCGGGATCTAAACACCGGGGAGCTGTTTTTT. The full variable domain, completed using reference TRBV13 and TRBJ2-2, is AAGVIQSPRHLIKEKRETATLKCYPIPRHDTVYWYQQGPGQDPQFLISFYEKMQSDKGSIPDRFSAQQFSDYHSELNMSSLELGDSALYFCASRDLNTGELFFGEGSRLTVL.

This clone was picked up one time. The V call is TRBV9, the J call TRBJ2-5, with a possible D match to TRBD2 (6 bases). Trimming cost V 3 bases and J 0 bases, with 9 bases left between them. The CDR3 runs to 14 residues. Germline V gene data show CDR1 as SGDLS and CDR2 as YYNGEE. CDR3 DNA: TGTGCCAGCAGCGCCGGGGACTACCAAGAGACCCAGTACTTC. Translated: CASSAGDYQETQYF.